Presented here are 18 T cell receptor beta chains from one specimen sequenced in a study of shared clonotypes between healthy human individuals. TCRdb's table, derived via immunoSEQ multiplex PCR, lists solely in-frame clones and lacks some. Among roughly 330,000 clones, approximately 79% were seen once, and the ten largest hold 10% to 13%. The sample consisted of memory CD4+ T cells sorted from blood. As for subset: CD45RA-negative fraction. The receptors here all came from a man aged 25-40 years in good health.

As regards this clone: A much larger clone differs by one base, so this may be a read error. The sample has other DNA sequences that encode this CDR3 too. The chain links TRBV5-4 to TRBJ1-2, with 8 bases fitting TRBD1. Germline values: CDR1 SGHNT, CDR2 YYREEE (reference sequence). CDR3 length equals 14 residues. In DNA, the CDR3 is TGCGCCAGCAGCCTCAACCAGGGGGCTGGCGGCTACACCTTC. This translates into CASSLNQGAGGYTF.

The chain uses TRBV5-1 and TRBJ2-3; D is perhaps TRBD2 (5 bases). The ends were cut back, 0 bases at V and 5 bases at J, with 13 bases in the middle. This CDR3 contains 15 residues. Germline CDR1 SGHRS, CDR2 YFSETQ. This chain's CDR3 is CASSLEGSGGDTQYF. The CDR3 DNA reads TGCGCCAGCAGCTTGGAAGGGTCAGGAGGAGATACGCAGTATTTT.

The chain links TRBV28 to TRBJ2-2; D not resolved. Germline values: CDR1 MDHEN, CDR2 SYDVKM. This CDR3 region has 14 residues. Trimming cost V 2 bases and J 6 bases, with 10 bases left between them. The CDR3 here is CASSLVHTPGELFF. The CDR3 DNA reads TGTGCCAGCAGTTTAGTGCACACACCCGGGGAGCTGTTTTTT.

The genes are TRBV4-2 and TRBJ2-4; 11 bases map to TRBD1. CDR3 length: 17 residues. CDR1 LGHNA and CDR2 YNFKEQ come from the germline V gene. V was pared by 4 bases and J by 10 bases, with 15 bases of the junction left unmatched. CDR3: CASSLTGTGGGVTIQYF. CDR3 in DNA: TGTGCCAGCAGCCTTACCGGGACAGGGGGAGGAGTAACGATTCAGTACTTC.

The chain employs TRBV29-1 and TRBJ2-5; 8 positions match TRBD2. This CDR3 comprises 16 residues. CDR1 is SQVTM, CDR2 ANQGSEA, per germline. The V and J ends lost 3 bases and 5 bases, in that order; junction bases with no gene match: 14. Written as DNA, the CDR3 is TGCAGCGTTGACGAGATTGGACTAGCAGGCGGGGAGACCCAGTACTTC. It translates to CSVDEIGLAGGETQYF. The variable domain in full, completed from reference TRBV29-1 and TRBJ2-5, reads SAVISQKPSRDICQRGTSLTIQCQVDSQVTMMFWYRQQPGQSLTLIATANQGSEATYESGFVIDKFPISRPNLTFSTLTVSNMSPEDSSIYLCSVDEIGLAGGETQYFGPGTRLLVL.

The V call is TRBV5-1, the J call TRBJ2-3, with no clear D. Germline V gene sequence: CDR1 SGHRS, CDR2 YFSETQ. V gave up 0 bases and J gave up 3 bases, with 14 bases separating them. This CDR3 comprises 16 residues. CDR3 sequence reads: CASSLAVEYLTDTQYF. The CDR3 bases are TGCGCCAGCAGCTTGGCCGTGGAGTATTTGACAGATACGCAGTATTTT.

The V call is TRBV12-5, the J call TRBJ2-3, with 7 bases identical to TRBD2. Trimming at V came to 3 bases and at J to 4 bases, leaving 1 base not matched to a gene. CDR1 and CDR2 (germline): LGHNT, FRNRAP. CDR3 length: 13 residues. The CDR3, as DNA: TGTGCTAGTGGTTTTGCGGGAGCAGATACGCAGTATTTT. Its translation: CASGFAGADTQYF.

This clone was seen a few times. The V and J genes are TRBV5-6 and TRBJ2-1, with 9 bases that match TRBD2. Germline V lookup: CDR1 SGHDT, CDR2 YYEEEE. The junction had 10 bases not matched to a gene; V was cut back by 7 bases and J by 2 bases. This CDR3 has 16 amino acids. CDR3: CASGHLASGTYNEQFF. The DNA of the CDR3 is TGTGCCAGCGGCCATTTGGCTAGCGGGACCTACAATGAGCAGTTCTTC.

The chain joins TRBV10-3 to TRBJ2-1; TRBD2 agrees at 11 bases. The CDR3 is 13 residues long. J was trimmed by 7 bases and V by 5 bases; bases with no gene match: 1. Germline CDR1 is ENHRY and CDR2 is SYGVKD. The CDR3 DNA reads as TGTGCCATCAGTATAGCGGGAGGGAATGAGCAGTTCTTC. Its translation: CAISIAGGNEQFF.

The chain links TRBV10-3 to TRBJ1-1; D gene ambiguous. V gave up 2 bases and J gave up 5 bases, with 15 bases separating them. This CDR3 is built from 15 residues. The germline CDR1 and CDR2 sequences are ENHRY and SYGVKD. Written as DNA, the CDR3 is TGTGCCATCAGTGAGAGGGAAATTGGGGTTACTGAAGCTTTCTTT. It translates to CAISEREIGVTEAFF.

This clone was counted once. CDR3 DNA: TGTGCCAGCAGCCTAAGGGACAGCGACGAGCAGTACTTC. It codes for CASSLRDSDEQYF. The V gene is TRBV11-3, the J gene TRBJ2-7; 7 bases align to TRBD1. V lost 5 bases to trimming and J lost 5 bases; unmatched junction nucleotides: 6. Per the germline V gene, CDR1 is SGHNT and CDR2 is YENEEA. The CDR3 runs to 13 residues. Supplemented by reference TRBV11-3 and TRBJ2-7, the full variable domain reads EAGVVQSPRYKIIEKKQPVAFWCNPISGHNTLYWYLQNLGQGPELLIRYENEEAVDDSQLPKDRFSAERLKGVDSTLKIQPAELGDSAVYLCASSLRDSDEQYFGPGTRLTVT.

The V and J genes are TRBV28 and TRBJ2-7; D call uncertain. Trimming cost V 3 bases and J 6 bases, with 9 bases left between them. Germline CDR1 is MDHEN and CDR2 is SYDVKM. This CDR3 has 12 residues. The CDR3 is CASSLTASEQYF. CDR3 sequence (DNA): TGTGCCAGCAGTTTGACGGCCTCCGAGCAGTACTTC.

V gene TRBV28 combines with J gene TRBJ2-7; D is undetermined. This CDR3 is 16 amino acids long. V lost 6 bases and J 0 bases, leaving 18 bases between the germline ends. Per germline, CDR1 MDHEN and CDR2 SYDVKM. The CDR3 region has the DNA TGTGCCAGCAGACTTAGAGCCCCATCCCTCTCCTACGAGCAGTACTTC. Translating gives CASRLRAPSLSYEQYF. Complete variable domain (other parts from reference TRBV28 and TRBJ2-7): DVKVTQSSRYLVKRTGEKVFLECVQDMDHENMFWYRQDPGLGLRLIYFSYDVKMKEKGDIPEGYSVSREKKERFSLILESASTNQTSMYLCASRLRAPSLSYEQYFGPGTRLTVT.

The chain links TRBV4-3 to TRBJ2-6, with D perhaps matching TRBD1 (6 bases). V lost 1 base and J lost 3, with 22 bases in between. CDR3 size: 20 residues. Germline V CDR1 and CDR2: LGHNA, YSLEER. Here the CDR3 reads CASSQVSMWGQGLGANVLTF. CDR3 coding DNA: TGCGCCAGCAGCCAAGTGTCTATGTGGGGGCAGGGTCTTGGGGCCAACGTCCTGACTTTC.

The chain carries TRBV18 and TRBJ2-7; 8 bases fit TRBD1. In germline, CDR1 is KGHSH, CDR2 LQKENI. The CDR3 totals 14 residues. The V segment lost 3 bases and the J segment 3 bases; nucleotides outside the gene matches: 4. This chain's CDR3 is CASSPTTGGYEQYF. CDR3 DNA sequence: TGTGCCAGCTCACCGACCACAGGGGGCTACGAGCAGTACTTC. Looking up the rest from reference TRBV18 and TRBJ2-7 gives the full variable domain: NAGVMQNPRHLVRRRGQEARLRCSPMKGHSHVYWYRQLPEEGLKFMVYLQKENIIDESGMPKERFSAEFPKEGPSILRIQQVVRGDSAAYFCASSPTTGGYEQYFGPGTRLTVT.

In regard to this clone: Because the CDR3's place on the DNA is in doubt, the DNA is left out and the CDR3 is given as listed by TCRdb. This chain's CDR3 is CASSVATGTPNLDF. J is TRBJ2-5 and V is TRBV9. A total of 14 residues make up the CDR3, ends included. CDR1 SGDLS and CDR2 YYNGEE come from the germline V gene.

The chain combines TRBV13 with TRBJ2-3; D remains unclear. V was cut by 1 base and J by 1 base, with 9 bases left in between. This CDR3 comprises 15 residues. Germline V gene sequence: CDR1 PRHDT, CDR2 FYEKMQ (reference sequence). CDR3: CASSLETLGTDTQYF. The CDR3 DNA follows: TGTGCCAGCAGCTTAGAGACTTTAGGCACAGATACGCAGTATTTT.

The chain couples TRBV11-1 to TRBJ2-1, with 11 bases aligning to TRBD2. Losses at the gene ends were 2 bases for V and 8 bases for J; bases not matched to a gene: 14. The CDR3 consists of 18 residues. Germline V gene data show CDR1 as SGHAT and CDR2 as FQDESV (reference sequence). The chain's CDR3 is CASSLTHTSLAGEHEQFF. The CDR3 DNA follows: TGTGCCAGCAGCTTAACCCATACCTCACTAGCGGGAGAGCATGAGCAGTTCTTC.